This T cell receptor beta chain was captured by sequencing in a study of blood T cell repertoires in COVID-19. Patients at the Seattle site were enrolled during active infection and followed longitudinally. As processed by the authors: Nucleated cell number was recorded as an estimate derived from reference gene primer amplification. Method: immunoSEQ multiplex PCR; TCRdb's copy keeps in-frame clones and lacks some. For V, J and clone size, that table is used; D and trimming come from the DNA. The repertoire holds about 69,000 clones, around 87% seen once, with about 15% in the top ten. The J segment lost 0 bases and the V segment lost 4 bases, leaving 10 bases of the junction unmatched. This CDR3 spans 18 amino acids.

The TCR sequence derives from a man in his forties with COVID-19, enrolled during active disease. The sequenced sample consisted of peripheral blood. This chain uses TRBV23-1 with TRBJ2-3; TRBD1 matches at 10 bases. TRBV23-1 is classed as an ORF, of uncertain function. The CDR3 sequence: CASSRAGTGATSTDTQYF. In DNA form, the CDR3 reads TGCGCCAGCAGTCGGGCCGGGACAGGGGCAACTAGCACAGATACGCAGTATTTT.